These 27 T cell receptor beta chains came from one sample sequenced in a study of cytomegalovirus exposure and HLA in healthy donors. PCR employed 60 Vbeta and 13 Jbeta primers. TCRdb keeps only in-frame clones here, not all; method: immunoSEQ multiplex PCR. The table lists 110,000 to 150,000 clones, almost 80% of them singletons. Material: PBMCs. These receptors were taken from a woman aged 25-40 years in good health and CMV-seronegative.

The V gene is TRBV5-6, the J gene TRBJ1-3; D gene unclear. The CDR3 runs to 14 residues. Trimming cost V 0 bases and J 3 bases, with 7 bases left between them. The germline V gene has CDR1 SGHDT and CDR2 YYEEEE. The CDR3 here is CASSLEHSGNTIYF. The CDR3 coding sequence is TGTGCCAGCAGCTTGGAGCACAGTGGAAACACCATATATTTT.

The genes are TRBV18 and TRBJ2-2; 9 bases align to TRBD1. Per germline, CDR1 KGHSH and CDR2 LQKENI. CDR3 length: 16 amino acids. The ends lost 2 bases at V and 7 bases at J; junction bases unmatched: 8. CDR3 loop: CASSPEQQGAGGELFF. Here the CDR3 DNA reads TGTGCCAGCTCACCAGAACAACAGGGGGCAGGCGGGGAGCTGTTTTTT.

This chain connects TRBV30 to TRBJ2-5; TRBD1 is a possible D gene (6 bases). V gave up 0 bases and J gave up 0 bases, with 14 bases separating them. Germline V gives CDR1 GTSNPN, CDR2 SVGIG (reference sequence). The length of the CDR3 is 16 residues. This CDR3 is CAWSVRQGLYQETQYF. CDR3 sequence (DNA): TGTGCCTGGAGTGTACGGCAGGGGCTTTACCAAGAGACCCAGTACTTC.

The chain couples TRBV11-2 to TRBJ2-5; D is unresolved. Germline CDR1 and CDR2: SGHAT and FQNNGV. This CDR3 comprises 13 residues. V lost 5 bases, J lost 4 bases, and 11 bases lay in between. CDR3 sequence reads: CASSLGGRETQYF. Written as DNA, the CDR3 is TGTGCCAGCAGCCTCGGCGGTAGAGAGACCCAGTACTTC.

The chain employs TRBV9 and TRBJ1-6; 7 positions match TRBD1. Germline CDR1 and CDR2: SGDLS and YYNGEE. CDR3 length: 15 residues. Trimming removed 4 bases from V and 7 bases from J; junction bases left unmatched: 8. As DNA, the CDR3 is TGTGCCAGCAGCCCGGGGGACAGAACCAATTCACCCCTCCACTTT. Encoded protein: CASSPGDRTNSPLHF. Based on the CDR3 plus reference TRBV9 and TRBJ1-6, the full variable domain is DSGVTQTPKHLITATGQRVTLRCSPRSGDLSVYWYQQSLDQGLQFLIQYYNGEERAKGNILERFSAQQFPDLHSELNLSSLELGDSALYFCASSPGDRTNSPLHFGNGTRLTVT.

The V call is TRBV7-3, the J call TRBJ2-4; perhaps TRBD1 as D (5 bases). This CDR3 is 16 amino acids long. V shed 10 bases and J shed 0 bases, with 19 bases lying between them. CDR1 SGHTA and CDR2 FQGTGA come from the germline V gene. CDR3 region: CANLQDPLLAKNIQYF. In DNA form, the CDR3 reads TGTGCCAACCTACAGGACCCCCTACTAGCCAAAAACATTCAGTACTTC.

The chain has TRBV2 and TRBJ2-7; D is possibly TRBD1 (6 bases). The CDR3 length is 16 residues. V lost 0 bases, J lost 3 bases, and 15 bases lay in between. Germline assignment: CDR1 SNHLY and CDR2 FYNNEI. This CDR3 is CASSEALTGYRYEQYF. The CDR3 DNA reads as TGTGCCAGCAGTGAAGCCCTGACAGGCTATCGCTACGAGCAGTACTTC.

The V call is TRBV5-8, the J call TRBJ1-1; 7 bases line up with TRBD1. Germline CDR1 reads SGHTS; CDR2 reads YDEGEE. After removal of 0 bases from V and 2 bases from J, the junction contained 4 bases not matched to a gene. This CDR3 spans 15 amino acids. CDR3 in amino acids: CASSLDRGRNTEAFF. CDR3 nucleotide sequence: TGTGCCAGCAGCTTGGACAGGGGCCGAAACACTGAAGCTTTCTTT.

The chain has TRBV6-1 and TRBJ2-3; D may be TRBD2 (5 bases). CDR3 length equals 14 residues. V was shortened by 6 bases and J by 2 bases, with 12 bases between the two germline ends. Germline V gene lookup returns CDR1 MNHNS and CDR2 SASEGT. The CDR3 DNA follows: TGTGCCAGCAGAGAGCGGCTACTCACAGATACGCAGTATTTT. This gives the protein CASRERLLTDTQYF.

The CDR3 nucleotides are TGTGCCAGCCGAGTTATCATTGTGGCTAATGAAAAACTGTTTTTT. Encoded protein: CASRVIIVANEKLFF. The chain has TRBV2 and TRBJ1-4; D is unresolved. CDR3 length: 15 residues. V shed 8 bases and J shed 3 bases, with 16 bases lying between them. The germline V gene has CDR1 SNHLY and CDR2 FYNNEI.

The gene calls are TRBV4-1 and TRBJ2-5; 9 nucleotides align to TRBD1. CDR1 is MGHRA and CDR2 is YSYEKL in the germline V gene. The CDR3 is 19 residues long. With V trimmed by 0 bases and J by 4 bases, 15 bases remained unmatched. The CDR3 loop is CASSQEGGTGISPRETQYF. CDR3 DNA sequence: TGCGCCAGCAGCCAAGAAGGTGGGACAGGGATCTCCCCAAGAGAGACCCAGTACTTC.

A word on this clone: This specimen includes other DNA sequences encoding the same CDR3. This rearrangement joins TRBV7-6 to TRBJ1-2; 8 positions match TRBD1. The V segment lost 5 bases and the J segment 8 bases; nucleotides outside the gene matches: 10. This CDR3 has 14 amino acids. In germline, CDR1 is SGHVS, CDR2 FNYEAQ. CDR3 residues: CASSPKDREGGYTF. CDR3 bases: TGTGCCAGCAGCCCGAAGGACAGGGAGGGGGGCTACACCTTC.

The rearrangement links TRBV6-5 to TRBJ1-2; D is perhaps TRBD1 (5 bases). V was shortened by 2 bases and J by 3 bases, with 7 bases between the two germline ends. Per germline, CDR1 MNHEY and CDR2 SVGAGI. There are 13 residues in the CDR3. The CDR3 here is CASSYDSYYGYTF. The CDR3 coding sequence is TGTGCCAGCAGTTACGACAGCTACTATGGCTACACCTTC.

The V call is TRBV5-1, the J call TRBJ2-7, with 9 nucleotides matching TRBD1. This CDR3 has 15 residues. Germline lookup yields CDR1 SGHRS and CDR2 YFSETQ. With V trimmed by 4 bases and J by 0 bases, 5 bases remained unmatched. DNA of the CDR3: TGCGCCAGCAGCATCCGGGACAGGGTCTCCTACGAGCAGTACTTC. Encoded protein: CASSIRDRVSYEQYF.

In DNA, the CDR3 is TGTGCCAGCAGTCCCGGGACTACCCTGGGCAATGAGCAGTTCTTC. It codes for CASSPGTTLGNEQFF. The chain couples TRBV27 to TRBJ2-1, with TRBD2 identical over 7 bases. V lost 5 bases, J lost 6 bases, and 10 bases stayed unmatched. From germline, CDR1 is MNHEY and CDR2 SMNVEV (reference sequence). The CDR3 extends over 15 amino acids.

The J gene is TRBJ2-1, the V gene TRBV6-5, with D perhaps TRBD1 (6 bases). The CDR3 extends over 15 amino acids. The germline V gene has CDR1 MNHEY and CDR2 SVGAGI. The germline V and J ends were trimmed by 6 bases and 1 base, with 13 bases remaining between them. CDR3 nucleotides: TGTGCCAGCAGAACAGGGAGAGGGTCCTACAATGAGCAGTTCTTC. Translated: CASRTGRGSYNEQFF.

The chain uses TRBV5-4 and TRBJ2-5; TRBD2 matches 11 bases. The V gene's germline CDR1 is SGHNT and CDR2 YYREEE (reference sequence). Losses at the gene ends were 4 bases for V and 2 bases for J; bases not matched to a gene: 7. The CDR3 sequence is 16 residues long. CDR3 nucleotide sequence: TGTGCCAGCAGCCGAGCGGGACTAGCGGTTCAAGAGACCCAGTACTTC. It encodes CASSRAGLAVQETQYF.

V gene TRBV19 combines with J gene TRBJ1-1, with D possibly TRBD1 on 6 matching bases. This CDR3 spans 12 amino acids. CDR1 LNHDA and CDR2 SQIVND come from the germline V gene (reference sequence). Trimming left V 1 base short and J 9 bases short, with 9 bases between. The CDR3 loop reads CASSIGRGKAFF. CDR3 in DNA: TGTGCCAGTAGTATAGGAAGGGGGAAAGCTTTCTTT.

CDR3 region: CASSHNIAGGPYEQYF. The CDR3, as DNA: TGTGCCAGCAGCCATAATATAGCGGGGGGGCCTTACGAGCAGTACTTC. V usage is TRBV7-2 and J usage is TRBJ2-7; 11 nucleotides line up with TRBD2. Germline CDR1 reads SGHTA; CDR2 reads FQGNSA. V was pared by 5 bases and J by 4 bases, with 10 bases of the junction left unmatched. The CDR3 loop spans 16 amino acids.

The rearrangement links TRBV2 to TRBJ1-6; the match to TRBD1 covers 8 bases. CDR3 size: 17 residues. The ends lost 6 bases at V and 8 bases at J; junction bases unmatched: 15. Germline V gives CDR1 SNHLY, CDR2 FYNNEI. CDR3 loop: CASSLNIGQGTHSPLHF. CDR3 DNA: TGTGCCAGCAGCCTGAATATAGGACAGGGTACCCATTCACCCCTCCACTTT.

This chain connects TRBV6-5 to TRBJ1-2; tentatively, D is TRBD1 (6 bases). The CDR3 loop spans 15 amino acids. Trimming stripped 5 bases from V and 4 bases from J, with 17 bases between. The germline V gene encodes CDR1 MNHEY and CDR2 SVGAGI. The CDR3 nucleotides are TGTGCCAGCAGTCGGGAAAGGGGGGGGGTCTATGGCTACACCTTC. It specifies CASSRERGGVYGYTF.

A note on this clone: One end of the junction fails to match germline, which may point to a read error. The chain recombines TRBV18 with TRBJ1-2; 8 bases are a match to TRBD1. The CDR3 runs to 11 residues. In germline, CDR1 is KGHSH, CDR2 LQKENI. The CDR3 is CASSPGQGVYF. CDR3 DNA: TGTGCCAGCTCACCAGGACAGGGAGTCTACTTC.

CDR3 in DNA: TGTGCCAGTACCATGGACAGGATGAACACTGAAGCTTTCTTT. It codes for CASTMDRMNTEAFF. The chain carries TRBV19 and TRBJ1-1, with 7 bases aligning to TRBD1. The CDR3 loop spans 14 amino acids. CDR1 and CDR2 from the germline V gene are LNHDA and SQIVND (reference sequence). Trimming cost V 7 bases and J 0 bases; bases outside gene matches: 5.

This clone has only a few counts. This sequence joins TRBV7-2 and TRBJ1-2; the D gene is possibly TRBD1 (6 bases). The germline V gene has CDR1 SGHTA and CDR2 FQGNSA. The CDR3 has 14 amino acids. V gave up 3 bases and J gave up 7 bases, with 15 bases separating them. The CDR3 sequence: CASSFPEPGAGYTF. CDR3 nucleotides: TGTGCCAGCAGCTTTCCCGAGCCAGGGGCTGGCTACACCTTC.

The gene calls are TRBV6-5 and TRBJ1-1; D is ambiguous. The V and J ends lost 2 bases and 1 base respectively, with 11 bases between them. The CDR3 extends over 15 amino acids. Germline CDR1 and CDR2: MNHEY and SVGAGI. As DNA, the CDR3 is TGTGCCAGCAGTTACAACTCAGCGGGGAACACTGAAGCTTTCTTT. Residues: CASSYNSAGNTEAFF.

The chain employs TRBV6-5 and TRBJ1-4, with TRBD1 matching over 9 bases. The CDR3 covers 15 residues. Per the germline V gene, CDR1 is MNHEY and CDR2 is SVGAGI. V gave up 2 bases and J gave up 6 bases; unmatched junction bases: 4. This CDR3 reads CASSYAGTGYEKLFF. The CDR3 DNA reads TGTGCCAGCAGTTACGCCGGGACAGGGTATGAAAAACTGTTTTTT.

The rearrangement uses TRBV6-6 and TRBJ1-6, with 11 bases matching TRBD1. The junction had 6 bases not matched to a gene; V was cut back by 3 bases and J by 8 bases. The CDR3 is 16 residues long. Germline V CDR1 and CDR2: MNHNY, SVGAGI (reference sequence). The CDR3 sequence: CASSYSGQGVDSPLHF. The CDR3 DNA is TGTGCCAGCAGTTATTCGGGACAGGGGGTAGATTCACCCCTCCACTTT.